What follows are 21 T cell receptor beta chains derived from one specimen sequenced in a study of beta chain features in type 1 diabetes. Sequenced material consisted of expressed TCRB transcripts (all of the isolated RNA was reverse transcribed). Libraries were prepared by immunoSEQ multiplex PCR; TCRdb keeps only in-frame clonotypes and omits some of them. This table holds approximately 330,000 clones, approximately 11% found once. The source material was naive CD4+ T cells from blood. The receptor source for this set is a woman between 25 and 40 years old in good health.

This clone has more than one count but fewer than ten. This chain joins TRBV27 and TRBJ1-4, with TRBD1 matching 7 bases. The CDR3 totals 14 residues. Germline lookup yields CDR1 MNHEY and CDR2 SMNVEV (reference sequence). V dropped 5 bases and J dropped 5; count of bases not matched to a gene: 5. CDR3 in amino acids: CASSGGQVNEKLFF. The CDR3 region has the DNA TGTGCCAGCAGTGGAGGACAGGTGAATGAAAAACTGTTTTTT. The whole variable domain, remainder taken from reference TRBV27 and TRBJ1-4, is EAQVTQNPRYLITVTGKKLTVTCSQNMNHEYMSWYRQDPGLGLRQIYYSMNVEVTDKGDVPEGYKVSRKEKRNFPLILESPSPNQTSLYFCASSGGQVNEKLFFGSGTQLSVL.

This chain uses TRBV30 with TRBJ2-7; D not resolved. Trimming took 4 bases from V and 2 from J, leaving 15 bases between them. Germline CDR1 is GTSNPN and CDR2 is SVGIG (reference sequence). This CDR3 region has 14 residues. In DNA, the CDR3 is TGTGCCTGGATCTTGGGCAGGCCTCCCTACGAGCAGTACTTC. It translates to CAWILGRPPYEQYF.

There are a few counts of this clone. The chain employs TRBV7-9 and TRBJ2-2, with D perhaps TRBD2 (6 bases). The CDR3 sequence is 15 residues long. Germline assignment: CDR1 SEHNR and CDR2 FQNEAQ (reference sequence). Trimming cost V 3 bases and J 1 base, with 9 bases left between them. The DNA for the CDR3 is TGTGCCAGCAGCTTGTCGGGAGTGAACACCGGGGAGCTGTTTTTT. Protein sequence: CASSLSGVNTGELFF.

This clone has a handful of counts. The V gene is TRBV4-3, the J gene TRBJ1-2; 7 bases are shared with TRBD1. CDR3 size: 17 residues. V was pared by 4 bases and J by 5 bases, with 16 bases of the junction left unmatched. Germline V CDR1 and CDR2: LGHNA, YSLEER. This chain's CDR3 is CASSPFHGIGGDYGYTF. The CDR3 DNA is TGCGCCAGCAGCCCGTTCCATGGAATAGGGGGCGATTATGGCTACACCTTC.

This clone was observed a few times. The rearrangement uses TRBV19 and TRBJ2-1; D gene unclear. The CDR3 spans 15 residues. Trimming left V 3 bases short and J 0 bases short, with 9 bases between. The V gene's germline CDR1 is LNHDA and CDR2 SQIVND (reference sequence). The CDR3 nucleotides read TGTGCCAGTAGTATTGTGAGAAGCTCCTACAATGAGCAGTTCTTC. Its protein is CASSIVRSSYNEQFF.

This clone came up a few times. The chain uses TRBV7-9 and TRBJ1-2; D is unclear. V was trimmed by 5 bases and J by 1 base, leaving 8 bases between them. The CDR3 has 13 amino acids. In germline, CDR1 is SEHNR, CDR2 FQNEAQ (reference sequence). CDR3: CASSPGINYGYTF. DNA for the CDR3: TGTGCCAGCAGCCCAGGAATTAACTATGGCTACACCTTC.

The CDR3 DNA sequence: TGTGCCAGCACCCAGGGTCCAGATACGCAGTATTTT. Translating it yields CASTQGPDTQYF. This chain connects TRBV28 to TRBJ2-3, with a possible D match to TRBD1 (5 bases). The length of the CDR3 is 12 residues. The germline V and J ends were trimmed by 7 bases and 4 bases, with 9 bases remaining between them. Germline V gene data show CDR1 as MDHEN and CDR2 as SYDVKM.

This clone was counted between two and nine times. The chain combines TRBV28 with TRBJ2-7, with D maybe TRBD2 (5 bases). This CDR3 spans 12 amino acids. Trimming stripped 10 bases from V and 2 bases from J, with 12 bases between. Germline CDR1 and CDR2: MDHEN and SYDVKM. The CDR3 sequence is CATGIETYEQYF. The CDR3 coding sequence is TGTGCCACCGGGATAGAAACCTACGAGCAGTACTTC.

CDR3: CASSLPGRTYEQYF. The DNA for the CDR3 is TGTGCCAGCAGTTTACCCGGCAGGACCTACGAGCAGTACTTC. The V gene is TRBV28, the J gene TRBJ2-7; D not resolved. Looked up from germline, CDR1 is MDHEN and CDR2 is SYDVKM. The CDR3 is made up of 14 amino acids. Trimming pared 2 bases from V and 2 bases from J, leaving 10 bases between.

Concerning this clone itself: The sample contains more than one DNA sequence encoding this CDR3. CDR3 nucleotides: TGTGCCAGCAGTCCGACCGGGACAGGGAACTACGAGCAGTACTTC. Protein product: CASSPTGTGNYEQYF. The genes are TRBV28 and TRBJ2-7, with 9 bases aligning to TRBD1. The junction had 8 bases not matched to a gene; V was cut back by 5 bases and J by 3 bases. CDR1 is MDHEN, CDR2 SYDVKM, per germline. CDR3 length: 15 amino acids.

There are a few counts of this clone. The chain couples TRBV6-4 to TRBJ2-5; perhaps TRBD1 as D (6 bases). The germline V and J ends were trimmed by 5 bases and 1 base, with 8 bases remaining between them. Germline V gene lookup returns CDR1 MRHNA and CDR2 SNTAGT. The CDR3 covers 13 residues. The CDR3 nucleotides read TGTGCCAGCAGTAGGACAGTCCAAGAGACCCAGTACTTC. It codes for CASSRTVQETQYF.

The J gene is TRBJ2-1, the V gene TRBV23-1; TRBD1 agrees at 9 bases. TRBV23-1 is recorded as an ORF, its role being uncertain. CDR3 length equals 15 residues. V trimming: 4 bases; J trimming: 8 bases; junction bases outside the gene matches: 9. CDR3 sequence: CASSPRDRVGDEQFF. The CDR3 nucleotides are TGCGCCAGCAGTCCACGGGACAGGGTAGGGGATGAGCAGTTCTTC.

Only a few counts were recorded for this clone. The genes are TRBV7-2 and TRBJ2-1, with a weak D call TRBD2 (6 bases). The ends were cut back, 4 bases at V and 0 bases at J, with 13 bases in the middle. This CDR3 is 16 amino acids long. CDR1 and CDR2 from the germline V gene are SGHTA and FQGNSA. The CDR3 protein is CASSYLSGLSYNEQFF. The DNA for the CDR3 is TGTGCCAGCAGCTACCTAAGCGGGCTCTCCTACAATGAGCAGTTCTTC.

The chain employs TRBV10-3 and TRBJ2-1, with D perhaps matching TRBD2 (6 bases). Germline V gene lookup returns CDR1 ENHRY and CDR2 SYGVKD. This CDR3 has 15 residues. Trimming removed 2 bases at V and 5 bases at J, with 13 bases between. CDR3 coding DNA: TGTGCCATCAGTGAGGGTGGGAGGACGAACAATGAGCAGTTCTTC. Protein product: CAISEGGRTNNEQFF.

This clone was counted only a few times. CDR3 in amino acids: CASSIREGGRGYNEQFF. DNA for the CDR3: TGTGCCAGCAGCATCCGAGAGGGCGGGAGGGGGTACAATGAGCAGTTCTTC. The V call is TRBV9, the J call TRBJ2-1, with TRBD2 matching over 9 bases. J was trimmed by 4 bases and V by 4 bases; bases with no gene match: 12. Germline-derived CDR1 and CDR2 are SGDLS and YYNGEE. There are 17 residues in the CDR3.

The gene calls are TRBV18 and TRBJ2-5; TRBD2 matches 11 bases. This CDR3 spans 16 amino acids. Unmatched junction bases numbered 2, after V lost 0 bases and J lost 2 bases. Germline V CDR1 and CDR2: KGHSH, LQKENI. The CDR3, as DNA: TGTGCCAGCTCACCACCGGCTAGCGGGGGGCAAGAGACCCAGTACTTC. Amino acid sequence: CASSPPASGGQETQYF.

The chain carries TRBV6-5 and TRBJ2-5; D not certain. CDR1 and CDR2 from the germline V gene are MNHEY and SVGAGI. The CDR3 totals 16 residues. Trimming pared 0 bases from V and 7 bases from J, leaving 18 bases between. The CDR3 loop is CASSYSYSPSLGTQYF. DNA of the CDR3: TGTGCCAGCAGTTACTCGTACAGCCCAAGCTTGGGGACCCAGTACTTC.

The gene calls are TRBV7-2 and TRBJ2-4; 7 bases are shared with TRBD1. The CDR3 is 15 residues long. CDR1 SGHTA and CDR2 FQGNSA come from the germline V gene. V shed 5 bases, J shed 5 bases, and the junction held 9 bases outside the gene matches. CDR3 DNA sequence: TGTGCCAGCAGCCCCGGGACAGCGAGCCAAAACATTCAGTACTTC. Its protein is CASSPGTASQNIQYF.

This clone was recorded a few times. This sequence joins TRBV2 and TRBJ1-5; D is possibly TRBD1 (5 bases). The germline gives CDR1 SNHLY, CDR2 FYNNEI. Trimming stripped 3 bases from V and 6 bases from J, with 12 bases between. This CDR3 has 14 residues. The CDR3 DNA follows: TGTGCCAGCAGTGAGGTCAGGGTTGGTCAGCCCCAGCATTTT. As protein: CASSEVRVGQPQHF. Supplemented by reference TRBV2 and TRBJ1-5, the full variable domain reads EPEVTQTPSHQVTQMGQEVILRCVPISNHLYFYWYRQILGQKVEFLVSFYNNEISEKSEIFDDQFSVERPDGSNFTLKIRSTKLEDSAMYFCASSEVRVGQPQHFGDGTRLSIL.

This clone has a handful of counts. The chain combines TRBV19 with TRBJ2-1; perhaps TRBD2 as D (5 bases). Per germline, CDR1 LNHDA and CDR2 SQIVND (reference sequence). This CDR3 contains 14 residues. The V end lost 8 bases, the J end lost 0 bases, and 11 bases lay between the germline ends. The CDR3 sequence: CASGGSSSYNEQFF. As DNA, the CDR3 is TGTGCCAGTGGTGGGAGTAGCTCCTACAATGAGCAGTTCTTC. Full variable domain (rest looked up from reference TRBV19 and TRBJ2-1): DGGITQSPKYLFRKEGQNVTLSCEQNLNHDAMYWYRQDPGQGLRLIYYSQIVNDFQKGDIAEGYSVSREKKESFPLTVTSAQKNPTAFYLCASGGSSSYNEQFFGPGTRLTVL.

This clone has more than one count but fewer than ten. The chain combines TRBV19 with TRBJ2-1; D is ambiguous. Trimming removed 6 bases from V and 8 bases from J, with 11 bases in between. Germline values: CDR1 LNHDA, CDR2 SQIVND (reference sequence). CDR3 size: 12 residues. The CDR3 bases are TGTGCCAGTAGCCGGCCCCGGGATGAGCAGTTCTTC. Its protein product is CASSRPRDEQFF.